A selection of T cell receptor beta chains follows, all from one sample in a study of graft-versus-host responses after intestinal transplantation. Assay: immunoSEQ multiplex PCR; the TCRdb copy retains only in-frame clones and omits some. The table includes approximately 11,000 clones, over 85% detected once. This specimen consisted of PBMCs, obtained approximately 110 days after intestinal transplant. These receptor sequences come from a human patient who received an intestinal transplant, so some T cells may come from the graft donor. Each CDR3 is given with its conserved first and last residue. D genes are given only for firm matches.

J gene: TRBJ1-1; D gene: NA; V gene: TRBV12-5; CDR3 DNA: TGTGCTAGTGGTTTGGCTCCGTATCGTTTTGAGGGCAGTAACACTGAAGCTTTCTTT; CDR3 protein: CASGLAPYRFEGSNTEAFF
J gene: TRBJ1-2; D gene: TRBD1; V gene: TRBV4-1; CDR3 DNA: TGCGCCAGCAGCCAAGGAGGGTTACAGGGGATCAATGGCTACACCTTC; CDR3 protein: CASSQGGLQGINGYTF
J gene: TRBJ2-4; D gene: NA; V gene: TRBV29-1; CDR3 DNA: TGCAGCGTAACGAGTAGGGCAGGGAACATTCAGTACTTC; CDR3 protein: CSVTSRAGNIQYF
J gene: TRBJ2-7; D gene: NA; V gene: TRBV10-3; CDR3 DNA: TGTGCCATCAGTGGCGAGGACCTTTCCTTCTACGAGCAGTACTTC; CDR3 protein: CAISGEDLSFYEQYF
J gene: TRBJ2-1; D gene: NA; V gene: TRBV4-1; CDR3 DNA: TGCGCCAGCAGCCAAGTGGTTGACAGTTCCTCCTACAATGAGCAGTTCTTC; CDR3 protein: CASSQVVDSSSYNEQFF
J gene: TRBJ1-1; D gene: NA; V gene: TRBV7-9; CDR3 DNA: TGTGCCAGCAGCTTATCCACTTGGGGGAACACTGAAGCTTTCTTT; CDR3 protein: CASSLSTWGNTEAFF
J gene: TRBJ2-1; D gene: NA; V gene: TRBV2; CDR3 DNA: TGTGCCAGCAGTGAAAAGGGTATTGAGCAGTTCTTC; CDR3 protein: CASSEKGIEQFF
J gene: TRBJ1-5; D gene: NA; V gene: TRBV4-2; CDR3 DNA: TGTGCCAGCAGCCCAGCTGGGGATCAGCCCCAGCATTTT; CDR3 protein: CASSPAGDQPQHF
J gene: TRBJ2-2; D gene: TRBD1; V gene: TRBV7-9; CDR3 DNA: TGTGCCAGCAGCCCCCCCTTGGACAGGGATTTAGCCGGGGAGCTGTTTTTT; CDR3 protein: CASSPPLDRDLAGELFF
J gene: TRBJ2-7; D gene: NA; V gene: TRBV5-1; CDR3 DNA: TGCGCCAGCAGCTTGCGTGATGGGTACGAGCAGTACTTC; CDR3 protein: CASSLRDGYEQYF
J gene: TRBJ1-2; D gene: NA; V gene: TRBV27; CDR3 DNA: TGTGCCAGCAGTTTATTATCCGACTTGGGCCAGGGCTACACCTTC; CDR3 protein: CASSLLSDLGQGYTF